These T cell receptor beta chains were read from a single sample in a study of CD8 T cells in Susac syndrome. TCRdb ran MiXCR on the immunoSEQ multiplex PCR reads and lists one entry per CDR3 protein. The sample has more than 200,000 distinct CDR3 sequences; approximately 90% are singletons. The specimen sequenced was CD8+ T cells from PBMCs. The receptor set was obtained from a human donor with multiple sclerosis. The CDR3 runs from the conserved cysteine through the conserved F or W. D genes are given only for firm matches. The listing skips clone size in some rows; elsewhere it reads once, few, many or a size class.

d_gene,abundance,j_gene,v_gene,CDR3nt,CDR3aa
-,once,TRBJ1-2,TRBV4-2,TGTGCCAGCAGCCAAGAGGAGTGGGACACCCTTAACTATGGCTACACCTTC,CASSQEEWDTLNYGYTF
TRBD2,-,TRBJ2-1,TRBV7-9,TGTGCCAGCAACTTCTCCCCCCAACAATGGGAGGGCATTGGTGAGCAGTTCTTC,CASNFSPQQWEGIGEQFF
TRBD1,-,TRBJ1-1,TRBV6-1,TGTGCCAGCAGTGAAAGGCGTCAGGGGGACACTGAAGCTTTCTTT,CASSERRQGDTEAFF
TRBD1,-,TRBJ1-1,TRBV4-1,TGCGCCAGCAGCCAAGATGGGGGACAGGTCATGAACACTGAAGCTTTCTTT,CASSQDGGQVMNTEAFF
TRBD1,-,TRBJ1-4,TRBV27,TGTGCCAGCGGGACGGGACAGGGCTATGAAAAACTGTTTTTT,CASGTGQGYEKLFF
-,few,TRBJ2-2,TRBV19,TGTGCCAGTAGTTTGGCTAGCACCGGGGAGCTGTTTTTT,CASSLASTGELFF
-,-,TRBJ2-4,TRBV3-1,TGTGCCAGCAGCCAAGAGCCTAGAGGGTACATTCAGTACTTC,CASSQEPRGYIQYF
-,-,TRBJ2-1,TRBV15,TGTGCCACCAGCAGAGATAGAGGTGGGCAGTACAATGAGCAGTTCTTC,CATSRDRGGQYNEQFF
-,-,TRBJ2-1,TRBV14,TGTGCCAGCAGCCAGTACTCCTACGCCTTCAAGCCCAATGAGCAGTTCTTC,CASSQYSYAFKPNEQFF
-,once,TRBJ1-1,TRBV6-1,TGTGCCAGCAGTGGTGGGGGGGGCACTGAAGCTTTCTTT,CASSGGGGTEAFF
TRBD1,-,TRBJ1-2,TRBV7-9,TGTGCCAGCAGCTCCGGGACAGGGGTTTATGGCTACACCTTC,CASSSGTGVYGYTF
-,-,TRBJ2-5,TRBV7-7,TGTGCTAGCAGCTCTGACCCTAGCACTTGGACCCAGTACTTC,CASSSDPSTWTQYF
-,-,TRBJ1-4,TRBV11-2,TGTGCCAGCAGCTTAATCGCAGGGGTTAATGAAAAACTGTTTTTT,CASSLIAGVNEKLFF